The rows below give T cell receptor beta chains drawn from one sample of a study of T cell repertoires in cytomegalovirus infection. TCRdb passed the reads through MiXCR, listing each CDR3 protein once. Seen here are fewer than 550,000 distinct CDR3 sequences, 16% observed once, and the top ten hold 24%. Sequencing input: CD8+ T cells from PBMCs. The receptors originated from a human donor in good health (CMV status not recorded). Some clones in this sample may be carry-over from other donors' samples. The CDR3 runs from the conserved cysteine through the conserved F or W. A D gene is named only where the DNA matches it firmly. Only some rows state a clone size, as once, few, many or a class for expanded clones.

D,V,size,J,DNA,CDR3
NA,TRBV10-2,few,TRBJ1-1,TGCGCCAGCAGAACCGGACAGTCGGGCGCTGAAGCTTTCTTT,CASRTGQSGAEAFF
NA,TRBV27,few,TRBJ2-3,TGTGCCAGCAGTTTGTTCCCCCGGGGGTTGAGCACAGATACGCAGTATTTT,CASSLFPRGLSTDTQYF
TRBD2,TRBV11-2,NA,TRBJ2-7,TGTGCCAGCAGCTTAAGCTTTCGGGGACAACGGACTAGCGGGACCTACGAGCAGTACTTC,CASSLSFRGQRTSGTYEQYF
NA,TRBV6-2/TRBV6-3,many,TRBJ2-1,TGTGCCAGCAGTACGACGCCTTACAATGAGCAGTTCTTC,CASSTTPYNEQFF
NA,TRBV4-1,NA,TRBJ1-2,TGCGCCAGCAGCCTCCCCTCCTCGGGCTATGGCTACACCTTC,CASSLPSSGYGYTF
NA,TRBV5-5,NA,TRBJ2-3,TGTGCCAGCAGCATGGTGAGAGGGCGGTCTAGCACAGATACGCAGTATTTT,CASSMVRGRSSTDTQYF
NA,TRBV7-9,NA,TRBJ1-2,TGTGCCAGCAGCTGGGAGACACTGGGCCGTGGCTACACCTTC,CASSWETLGRGYTF
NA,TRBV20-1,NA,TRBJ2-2,TGCAGTGCTAGCATGTGGCGGGGAGGGGGCACGAACACCGGGGTGCTGTTTTTT,CSASMWRGGGTNTGVLFF
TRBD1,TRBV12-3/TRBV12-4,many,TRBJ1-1,TGTGCCAGCAGTTTAACCCGGGACAGGGTGGGGAACACTGAAGCTTTCTTT,CASSLTRDRVGNTEAFF
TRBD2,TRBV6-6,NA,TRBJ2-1,TGTGCCAGCAGGACCGGGACTAGCGGGCTCAATGAGCAGTTCTTC,CASRTGTSGLNEQFF
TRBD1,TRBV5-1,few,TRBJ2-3,TGCGCCAGCAGCTTGTGGGGACAGGGGGAAGTAAGGAGGAACACAGATACGCAGTATTTT,CASSLWGQGEVRRNTDTQYF
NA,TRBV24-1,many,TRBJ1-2,TGTGCCACCAGTGAACGGGCCCTGGCGAAGAACTATGGCTACACCTTC,CATSERALAKNYGYTF
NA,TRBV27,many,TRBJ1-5,TGTGCCAGCAGCCCCCGGGGGAGGGGAGGCAATCAGCCCCAGCATTTT,CASSPRGRGGNQPQHF
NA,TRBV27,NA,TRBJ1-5,TGTGCCAGCAGTCTAACGCCCCAGTTAGGGGGCAATCAGCCCCAGCATTTT,CASSLTPQLGGNQPQHF
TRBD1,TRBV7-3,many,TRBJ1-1,TGTGCCAGCAGCCCAACCCAGGGGGCCGGCACTGAAGCTTTCTTT,CASSPTQGAGTEAFF
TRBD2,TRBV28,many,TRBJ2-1,TGTGCCAGCAGTTTGGCGTGGGGCGGGAGTGGCAATGAGCAGTTCTTC,CASSLAWGGSGNEQFF
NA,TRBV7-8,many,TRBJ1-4,TGTGCCAGCAGCTTAGCGCTTTCCCTACCGGGGCGTAGCGAAAAACTGTTTTTT,CASSLALSLPGRSEKLFF
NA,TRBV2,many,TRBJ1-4,TGTGCCAGCAGTGAAGAAGGACAGACTAATGAAAAACTGTTTTTT,CASSEEGQTNEKLFF
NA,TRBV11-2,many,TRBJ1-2,TGTGCCAGCAGCTTCGAGACAGACAGGAACTATGGCTACACCTTC,CASSFETDRNYGYTF
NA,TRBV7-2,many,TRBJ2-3,TGTGCCAGCAGCCCCCGTGAGAAGGGGGGCCGTGGTACGCAGTATTTT,CASSPREKGGRGTQYF
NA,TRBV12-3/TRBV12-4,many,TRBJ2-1,TGTGCCAGCAGTTTGAAATCAAGGGTCCCCTACAATGAGCAGTTCTTC,CASSLKSRVPYNEQFF
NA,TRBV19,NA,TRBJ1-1,TGTGCCAGTAGTATAAGGGAGAACACTGAAGCTTTCTTT,CASSIRENTEAFF
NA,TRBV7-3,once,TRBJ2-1,TGTGCCAGCAGCTTAACGGACGGCCCCAATGAGCAGTTCTTC,CASSLTDGPNEQFF
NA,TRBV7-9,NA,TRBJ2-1,TGTGCCAGCAGCTTAGTTATAGGGCGAGGGTACAATGAGCAGTTCTTC,CASSLVIGRGYNEQFF
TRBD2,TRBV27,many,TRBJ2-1,TGTGCCAGCAGTTTAACCGGGAGGGCCGATGAGCAGTTCTTC,CASSLTGRADEQFF
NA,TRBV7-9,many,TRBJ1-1,TGTGCCAGCAGCCTACTGGACAGACAGAACACTGAAGCTTTCTTT,CASSLLDRQNTEAFF
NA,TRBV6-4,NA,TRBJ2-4,TGTGCCAGCAGTGACCCGAAAGGACAGATAGCCAAAAACATTCAGTACTTC,CASSDPKGQIAKNIQYF
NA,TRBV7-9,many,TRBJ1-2,TGTGCCAGCAGCGCCGCCGGACGGAGCCCCCATGGCTACACCTTC,CASSAAGRSPHGYTF
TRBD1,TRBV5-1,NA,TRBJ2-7,TGCGCCAGCAGCTTGGAAGGGGGCGCAGCCTACGAGCAGTACTTC,CASSLEGGAAYEQYF
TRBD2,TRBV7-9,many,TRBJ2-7,TGTGCCAGCAGCCCAGGTCGGACTAGCGGACTCGAGCAGTACTTC,CASSPGRTSGLEQYF
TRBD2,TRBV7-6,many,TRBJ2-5,TGTGCCAGCAGCCTTCGTTATTTTAGCGGGGGGGAAATTGAGACCCAGTACTTC,CASSLRYFSGGEIETQYF
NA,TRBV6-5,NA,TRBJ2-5,TGTGCCAGCAGTTACGACCTGAGGGAGACCCAGTACTTC,CASSYDLRETQYF
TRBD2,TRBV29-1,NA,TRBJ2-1,TGCAGCGTTGACCCTGGCCTAGCGGGAAAGGGCTCCTACAATGAGCAGTTCTTC,CSVDPGLAGKGSYNEQFF
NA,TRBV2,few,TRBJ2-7,TGTGCCAGACAGGGTACCCGCGAGCAGTACTTC,CARQGTREQYF
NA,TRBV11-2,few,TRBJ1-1,TGTGCCAGCAGCTGGCTGGCAGGGGCCTTGAACACTGAAGCTTTCTTT,CASSWLAGALNTEAFF
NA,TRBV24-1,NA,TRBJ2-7,TGTGCCACCAGTGATTTGCTCCAGGGGCGACTTTACGAGCAGTACTTC,CATSDLLQGRLYEQYF
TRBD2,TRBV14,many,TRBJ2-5,TGTGCCAGCAGCCAAGATATGGTAGCGGGGGAGCAAGAGACCCAGTACTTC,CASSQDMVAGEQETQYF
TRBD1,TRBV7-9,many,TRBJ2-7,TGTGCCAGCAGCTTAAAGGGACAGCCCTCCTACGAGCAGTACTTC,CASSLKGQPSYEQYF
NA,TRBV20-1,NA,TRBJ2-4,TGCAGTGCCTCTTGGGAGGGGGGATACATTCAGTACTTC,CSASWEGGYIQYF
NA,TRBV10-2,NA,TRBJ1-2,TGCGCCAGCAGTGAGTCGCTTCGGGAGGGTCTCTATGGCTACACCTTC,CASSESLREGLYGYTF
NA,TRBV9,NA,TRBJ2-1,TGTGCCAGCAGCGTAGTAGGCAGGGCCTCCTACAATGAGCAGTTCTTC,CASSVVGRASYNEQFF
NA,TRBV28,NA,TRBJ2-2,TGTGCCAGCAGTTCGCGGGACGTCGCGAACACCGGGGAGCTGTTTTTT,CASSSRDVANTGELFF
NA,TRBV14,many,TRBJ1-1,TGTGCCAGCAGCCTCCCTACCCAGAGCTTGAACACTGAAGCTTTCTTT,CASSLPTQSLNTEAFF
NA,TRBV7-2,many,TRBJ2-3,TGTGCCAGCAGCCCCGTCAGCGGCACAGATACGCAGTATTTT,CASSPVSGTDTQYF
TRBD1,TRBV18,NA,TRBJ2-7,TGTGCCAGCTCACCTTATTCTGAGGGACAGATGGTCTACGAGCAGTACTTC,CASSPYSEGQMVYEQYF
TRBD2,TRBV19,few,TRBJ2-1,TGTGCCAGTAGTATATGGGCTAGCGGCTACAATGAGCAGTTCTTC,CASSIWASGYNEQFF
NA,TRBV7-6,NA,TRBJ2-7,TGTGCCAGCAGCTTAGAACTGGACTCCTACGAGCAGTACTTC,CASSLELDSYEQYF
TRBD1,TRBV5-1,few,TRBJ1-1,TGCGCCAGCAGCTGGGAGACAGGGGAAGGAACTGAAGCTTTCTTT,CASSWETGEGTEAFF
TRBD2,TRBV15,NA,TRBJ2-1,TGTGCCACCACCAGGTCTAGCGGGGTTCCGTTCTTC,CATTRSSGVPFF
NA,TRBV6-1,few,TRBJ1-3,TGTGCCAGCAGCGCCTTTAGGACAGCCTCTGGAAACACCATATATTTT,CASSAFRTASGNTIYF
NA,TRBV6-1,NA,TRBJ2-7,TGTGCCAGCAGCGAAAGGGGAACAGTGCCGCGGGACGAGCAGTACTTC,CASSERGTVPRDEQYF
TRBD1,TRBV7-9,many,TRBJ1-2,TGTGCCAGCAGCTTAGTAGCGGGACAGGGGATCGATGGCTACACCTTC,CASSLVAGQGIDGYTF
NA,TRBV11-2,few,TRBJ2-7,TGTGCCAGCAGACCGTGGCGGTCCTACGAGCAGTACTTC,CASRPWRSYEQYF
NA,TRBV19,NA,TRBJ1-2,TGTGCCAGTGACAGGTCTGACGCAACTGGCTACACCTTC,CASDRSDATGYTF
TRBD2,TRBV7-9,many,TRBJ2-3,TGTGCCAGCACCCTGGAGGGCGGGAGTACAGATACGCAGTATTTT,CASTLEGGSTDTQYF
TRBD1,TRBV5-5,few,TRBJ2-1,TGTGCCAGCAGCCCGACAGGGGGCGCCTACAATGAGCAGTTCTTC,CASSPTGGAYNEQFF
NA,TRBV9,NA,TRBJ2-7,TGTGCCAGCACCCCGGGCGGGGCTTTGAGGGACGAGCAGTACTTC,CASTPGGALRDEQYF
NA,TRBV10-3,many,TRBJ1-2,TGTGCCATCTTCGGCGCGGGAAACTATGGCTACACCTTC,CAIFGAGNYGYTF
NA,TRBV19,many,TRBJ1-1,TGTGCCAGTAGTATCCCAGGACAGCGTAACACTGAAGCTTTCTTT,CASSIPGQRNTEAFF